This TCR beta chain was identified during a study of blood T cell repertoires in COVID-19. The V gene's germline CDR1 is LGHDT and CDR2 YNNKEL (reference sequence). This CDR3 comprises 15 residues. Losses at the gene ends were 3 bases for V and 3 bases for J; bases not matched to a gene: 3. Produced via immunoSEQ multiplex PCR; TCRdb's table is partial and in-frame only. The table shows under 200,000 clones, with 80% to 90% occurring only once. Seattle patient enrollment occurred during active infection, with longitudinal follow-up thereafter. The material sequenced was peripheral blood. The TCR was taken from a woman between 50 and 59 years old with COVID-19, enrolled during active disease. The rearrangement joins TRBV3-1 (or the pseudogene TRBV3-2) to TRBJ1-1; 11 bases map to TRBD1. The CDR3 sequence: CASSQDRGPDTEAFF. The CDR3 DNA is TGTGCCAGCAGCCAGGACAGGGGGCCTGACACTGAAGCTTTCTTT.